The rows below give T cell receptor beta chains drawn from one sample of a study of CD8+ T cells in alopecia areata. The assay was immunoSEQ multiplex PCR, and TCRdb's table has in-frame clones only and misses some. Of some 200,000 clones detected, about 58% appear once; the ten largest clones hold roughly 1.5%. The sample was CD4+ T cells sorted from blood, taken at week 4, from a patient treated with tofacitinib. The receptors stem from a human donor with alopecia areata. CDR3s include the opening cysteine and the closing phenylalanine or tryptophan.

len	v_gene	j_gene	CDR3aa
15	TRBV14	TRBJ2-5	CASSQDFRPEETQYF
11	TRBV30	TRBJ1-2	CACRLTGGYTF
13	TRBV29-1	TRBJ2-7	CSVRDRRSYEQYF
18	TRBV4-2	TRBJ2-3	CASRGLAGASPSTDTQYF
13	TRBV30	TRBJ1-1	CAWSADTVLLAFF
15	TRBV6-5	TRBJ2-3	CASGRGTGPTDTQYF
15	TRBV5-1	TRBJ2-2	CASSLTLRNTGELFF
14	TRBV4-1	TRBJ1-5	CANRGDLGNQPQHF
15	TRBV7-2	TRBJ2-2	CASSLEGVRTGELFF
11	TRBV23-1	TRBJ1-5	CASSRGQPQHF